These T cell receptor beta chains were read from a single sample in a study of cytomegalovirus exposure and HLA in healthy donors. This table comes from immunoSEQ multiplex PCR, and its TCRdb copy is limited to in-frame clones, with some not included. This sample has roughly 220,000 clones; approximately 78% occur once, and the top ten carry 2.5% to 3%. Sequencing was performed on PBMCs. The source of these receptors is a man under 40 in good health and CMV-seronegative. The CDR3 runs from the conserved cysteine through the conserved F or W. D genes are given only for firm matches. Only part of the rows carry a size: once, few, many, or a class if the clone is expanded.

v_call,j_call,clone_size,d_call,cdr3_nt,cdr3_aa
TRBV7-8,TRBJ2-7,.,TRBD2,TGTGCCAGCGGGGAGGGGACCTACGAGCAGTACTTC,CASGEGTYEQYF
TRBV2,TRBJ1-3,.,.,TGTGCCAGCAGGGGCTCATTTGGAAACACCATATATTTT,CASRGSFGNTIYF
TRBV5-6,TRBJ1-5,few,.,TGTGCCAGCAGCTCCTGGTCTGACATTCCCCAGCATTTT,CASSSWSDIPQHF
TRBV6-6,TRBJ1-2,.,.,TGTGCCAGCAGTGAGAATACTAACTATGGCTACACCTTC,CASSENTNYGYTF
TRBV25-1,TRBJ1-1,.,.,TGTGCCAGCAGTGAAACAGGAGGGGCTTTCTTT,CASSETGGAFF
TRBV9,TRBJ2-7,.,.,TGTGCCAGCAGCTTATTAGAGGGGGAGTCCTACGAGCAGTACTTC,CASSLLEGESYEQYF
TRBV28,TRBJ1-1,.,.,TGTGCCAGCAGCTCCCCAGGTACAGCGAACACTGAAGCTTTCTTT,CASSSPGTANTEAFF
TRBV6-1,TRBJ1-5,.,TRBD1,TGTGCCAGCAGCGCCCGGACAGGGAACCAGCCCCAGCATTTT,CASSARTGNQPQHF
TRBV11-2,TRBJ1-2,.,TRBD1,TGTGCCAGCAGCCCTCGGACAGGGGGCACCTATGGCTACACCTTC,CASSPRTGGTYGYTF
TRBV29-1,TRBJ2-5,few,.,TGCAGCGTTGAAGGGCGCCTTCAGGCCCAGTACTTC,CSVEGRLQAQYF
TRBV5-1,TRBJ2-5,.,.,TGCGCCAGCAGCGAGGCGGGGGCAGGGCGGGAGACCCAGTACTTC,CASSEAGAGRETQYF
TRBV29-1,TRBJ2-7,.,.,TGCAGCGTCGGCACGGGACTTAACTACGAGCAGTACTTC,CSVGTGLNYEQYF
TRBV7-2,TRBJ2-2,.,.,TGTGCCAGCAGCTTAAACAGGGGGGGGACCGGGGAGCTGTTTTTT,CASSLNRGGTGELFF
TRBV5-1,TRBJ2-3,few,TRBD2,TGCGCCAGCAGCTGGCCTCTAACTAGCGGCCCCGCCACAGATACGCAGTATTTT,CASSWPLTSGPATDTQYF
TRBV7-6,TRBJ2-3,.,TRBD2,TGTGCCAGCAGCTTAGCCATTTCGGGGGGAACGGGAGATACGCAGTATTTT,CASSLAISGGTGDTQYF
TRBV25-1,TRBJ2-7,.,.,TGTGCCAGCAGTCCAGAATCCACCTACGAGCAGTACTTC,CASSPESTYEQYF
TRBV27,TRBJ1-2,.,.,TGTGCCAGCAGTTTTCTAGCGGGGTTTCGGGGCTACACCTTC,CASSFLAGFRGYTF
TRBV18,TRBJ1-2,.,.,TGTGCCAGCTCACCAGGAATGGCCGAGGGCTATGGCTACACCTTC,CASSPGMAEGYGYTF
TRBV7-6,TRBJ2-1,.,TRBD1,TGTGCCAGCGGGACAGATTTCAATGAGCAGTTCTTC,CASGTDFNEQFF
TRBV11-3,TRBJ2-5,.,TRBD2,TGTGCCAGCAGCCAGCATTGGGCGGGGGGACAAGAGACCCAGTACTTC,CASSQHWAGGQETQYF
TRBV12-5,TRBJ1-1,.,.,TGTGCTAGTGGTTTGGGCAGTATGGCTGAAGCTTTCTTT,CASGLGSMAEAFF
TRBV6-5,TRBJ2-7,.,.,TGTGCCAGCAGTTACACAACAGGGATCGACGAGCAGTACTTC,CASSYTTGIDEQYF
TRBV10-3,TRBJ1-2,.,.,TGTGCCATCAGTGAGGGCGTTCAGGGGTACTATGGCTACACCTTC,CAISEGVQGYYGYTF
TRBV27,TRBJ1-5,.,TRBD1,TGTGCCAGCAGTTTACGGGACAGATATCAGCCCCAGCATTTT,CASSLRDRYQPQHF